The rows below give T cell receptor beta chains drawn from one sample of a study of T cells after yellow fever vaccination. TCRdb re-derived calls from the 5' RACE reads in MiXCR, one entry per CDR3 protein. The sample includes a few hundred thousand distinct CDR3 sequences, more than 5.5% of them seen just once. This specimen was PBMCs, taken 5 days after the yellow fever booster vaccination. The receptors were sampled from a man younger than 45 who received the YFV17D yellow fever vaccine. Each CDR3 is given with its conserved first and last residue. Each record gives: D gene, J gene, V gene, clone size, CDR3 DNA, CDR3 protein. The D gene is left open where the match is weak. Rows may omit the clone size; those that give it use once, few, many or a size class.

D: NA
J: TRBJ1-1
V: TRBV7-2
size: many
DNA: TGTGCCAGCAGCTCCCGGACGGAGAACACTGAAGCTTTCTTT
CDR3: CASSSRTENTEAFF

D: NA
J: TRBJ2-3
V: TRBV10-1
size: many
DNA: TGCGCCAGCAGTTTCGGACTTGGAGATACGCAGTATTTT
CDR3: CASSFGLGDTQYF

D: TRBD1
J: TRBJ2-5
V: TRBV27
size: NA
DNA: TGTGCCAGCCTGGGACAGGGGGCCCCTAATCCGTACTTC
CDR3: CASLGQGAPNPYF

D: NA
J: TRBJ2-7
V: TRBV6-2/TRBV6-3
size: few
DNA: TGTGCCAGCAGTTACCCTCACACCGAGCAGTACTTC
CDR3: CASSYPHTEQYF

D: NA
J: TRBJ1-5
V: TRBV28
size: NA
DNA: TGTGCCAGCAGTTTAATGGGGGCCAATCAGCCCCAGCATTTT
CDR3: CASSLMGANQPQHF

D: NA
J: TRBJ2-7
V: TRBV6-1
size: NA
DNA: TGTGCCAGCAGTGAATTCGGCAACTACGAGCAGTACTTC
CDR3: CASSEFGNYEQYF

D: TRBD1
J: TRBJ2-7
V: TRBV5-1
size: NA
DNA: TGCGCCAGCAGCTTGGGGGGCCCCGGGACAGGGGTCGAGCAGTACTTC
CDR3: CASSLGGPGTGVEQYF

D: TRBD2
J: TRBJ2-7
V: TRBV20-1
size: NA
DNA: TGCAGTTCCCGGGCGGGGCTAGCGGGAGGATTGTACTACGAGCAGTACTTC
CDR3: CSSRAGLAGGLYYEQYF

D: NA
J: TRBJ2-5
V: TRBV14
size: many
DNA: TGTGCCAGCAGTCGCCAAGGAGTGAAAGAGACCCAGTACTTC
CDR3: CASSRQGVKETQYF

D: NA
J: TRBJ2-7
V: TRBV20-1
size: many
DNA: TGCAGTGCTAGCCCAGGGCCCTCCTACGAGCAGTACTTC
CDR3: CSASPGPSYEQYF

D: TRBD1
J: TRBJ2-2
V: TRBV12-3/TRBV12-4
size: NA
DNA: TGTGCCAGCAGTGGACAGGGTCCCGCCGCCGGGGAGCTGTTTTTT
CDR3: CASSGQGPAAGELFF

D: TRBD1
J: TRBJ2-7
V: TRBV7-8
size: many
DNA: TGTGCCAGCAGCTCCGGACAGGGGGACGAGCAGTACTTC
CDR3: CASSSGQGDEQYF

D: TRBD2
J: TRBJ2-5
V: TRBV20-1
size: many
DNA: TGCAGTGCTGCCGGGTCGATGGTAGGCGGGAGTTTGCAAGAGACCCAGTACTTC
CDR3: CSAAGSMVGGSLQETQYF

D: NA
J: TRBJ2-1
V: TRBV5-6
size: few
DNA: TGTGCCAGCAGCCCGATTGGTCCGGTTAACAATGAGCAGTTCTTC
CDR3: CASSPIGPVNNEQFF

D: TRBD2
J: TRBJ2-1
V: TRBV6-2/TRBV6-3
size: NA
DNA: TGTGCCAGCAGTTACGGGACTAGCGGGAGTAGTGAGCAGTTCTTC
CDR3: CASSYGTSGSSEQFF

D: TRBD2
J: TRBJ2-2
V: TRBV2
size: many
DNA: TGTGCCAGCTCATCCCTAGCGGTCCTGAACACCGGGGAGCTGTTTTTT
CDR3: CASSSLAVLNTGELFF

D: NA
J: TRBJ1-1
V: TRBV5-1
size: NA
DNA: TGCGCCAGCAGCTATGGACCGTATCTGAACACTGAAGCTTTCTTT
CDR3: CASSYGPYLNTEAFF

D: TRBD2
J: TRBJ2-1
V: TRBV5-1
size: NA
DNA: TGCGCCAGCGGGGGTAGCGGGACCTACAATGAGCAGTTCTTC
CDR3: CASGGSGTYNEQFF

D: NA
J: TRBJ2-3
V: TRBV24-1
size: few
DNA: TGTGCCACCAGTGATTCCCCCTCGACAGTCAGCACAGATACGCAGTATTTT
CDR3: CATSDSPSTVSTDTQYF

D: TRBD1
J: TRBJ2-7
V: TRBV5-1
size: many
DNA: TGCGCCAGCAGCTGGAGGACAGGGACCTACGAGCAGTACTTC
CDR3: CASSWRTGTYEQYF

D: NA
J: TRBJ2-5
V: TRBV12-3/TRBV12-4
size: many
DNA: TGTGCCAGCAGTTTAATTCAGGGGGGTGAGACCCAGTACTTC
CDR3: CASSLIQGGETQYF

D: TRBD1
J: TRBJ2-7
V: TRBV7-9
size: few
DNA: TGTGCCAGCAGCCACGACAGGGTCCACGAGCAGTACTTC
CDR3: CASSHDRVHEQYF

D: NA
J: TRBJ2-1
V: TRBV29-1
size: few
DNA: TGCAGCGCAAAAACCCCCGGGAGCTCCTACAATGAGCAGTTCTTC
CDR3: CSAKTPGSSYNEQFF

D: TRBD2
J: TRBJ2-3
V: TRBV11-1
size: few
DNA: TGTGCCAGCAGGCCCCGACTAGCGGGAGGCCCTAGCACAGATACGCAGTATTTT
CDR3: CASRPRLAGGPSTDTQYF

D: NA
J: TRBJ2-5
V: TRBV18
size: few
DNA: TGTGCCAGCTCACCCAGCTTTATGGAGACCCAGTACTTC
CDR3: CASSPSFMETQYF

D: NA
J: TRBJ1-2
V: TRBV11-2
size: NA
DNA: TGTGCCAGCAGCTTAATGGGGGAGAGCGATGGCTACACCTTC
CDR3: CASSLMGESDGYTF

D: NA
J: TRBJ2-6
V: TRBV6-4
size: NA
DNA: TGTGCCAGCCCCATCCGGGCTCTGGGGGCCAACGTCCTGACTTTC
CDR3: CASPIRALGANVLTF

D: TRBD2
J: TRBJ2-1
V: TRBV12-3/TRBV12-4
size: many
DNA: TGTGCCAGCAGTTTAGGTCCAGGGAGCGGGAGGGCCTCTGTTCGAGTTGAGCAGTTCTTC
CDR3: CASSLGPGSGRASVRVEQFF

D: NA
J: TRBJ2-1
V: TRBV2
size: NA
DNA: TGTGCCAGCAGTGTGGCCGGCCCAAATGAGCAGTTCTTC
CDR3: CASSVAGPNEQFF

D: TRBD2
J: TRBJ2-3
V: TRBV7-2
size: NA
DNA: TGTGCCAGCAGCTCAACCCTAGCGGGAGGCAGGACAGATACGCAGTATTTT
CDR3: CASSSTLAGGRTDTQYF

D: NA
J: TRBJ2-7
V: TRBV20-1
size: few
DNA: TGCAGTGCTAGAGAGGACCGCGGGATAGGAGACGAGCAGTACTTC
CDR3: CSAREDRGIGDEQYF

D: TRBD2
J: TRBJ2-3
V: TRBV5-6
size: NA
DNA: TGTGCCAGCAGCCTAGCGGGAGGGCACGGCACAGATACGCAGTATTTT
CDR3: CASSLAGGHGTDTQYF

D: NA
J: TRBJ1-3
V: TRBV29-1
size: many
DNA: TGCAGCGTTGATTCGGGTTTTGGGCGTTCTGGCTCTGGAAACACCATATATTTT
CDR3: CSVDSGFGRSGSGNTIYF

D: TRBD2
J: TRBJ2-1
V: TRBV20-1
size: NA
DNA: TGCAGTGCTAGAACCCTAGAAGGCGGGAGTTCCTACAATGAGCAGTTCTTC
CDR3: CSARTLEGGSSYNEQFF

D: NA
J: TRBJ1-1
V: TRBV14
size: few
DNA: TGTGCCAGCAGCCAAGAGCCCGGACAGTCGCGTGAAGCTTTCTTT
CDR3: CASSQEPGQSREAFF

D: NA
J: TRBJ2-5
V: TRBV29-1
size: NA
DNA: TGCAGCGTTGGAGGGGATTCTGGGGGAGAGACCCAGTACTTC
CDR3: CSVGGDSGGETQYF